This T cell receptor (beta chain) is drawn from a study of Tregs in tolerant kidney transplant recipients. Comments on this clone: Its antigen is not known.

TCRdb's table, derived via immunoSEQ multiplex PCR, lists solely in-frame clones and lacks some. The sample holds over 50,000 clones; about four fifths are singletons and the top ten take 4% to 6.5%. General study findings and limits: Biological reproducibility was not directly addressed in this study.

Unstimulated Tregs (CD4+CD25+CD127-) and CD4+CD25- non-Tregs were sorted from PBMCs. This CDR3 contains 13 residues. V dropped 6 bases and J dropped 0 bases, with 8 bases sitting between them. Germline loops: CDR1 MNHNY, CDR2 SVGAGI (reference sequence). The V call is TRBV6-6, the J call TRBJ1-1; D is perhaps TRBD1 (5 bases). The TCR originated in a human donor in good health. The sequenced sample consisted of CD4+ T cells from blood. Written as DNA, the CDR3 is TGTGCCAGCAGCGGACATATGAACACTGAAGCTTTCTTT. It yields the protein CASSGHMNTEAFF.